The TCR beta chain under discussion was sequenced for a study of blood T cell repertoires in COVID-19. The overall study: Material from acute and convalescent COVID-19 was sourced from the United States, Italy and Spain.

Participants were aged roughly 18 to 89 years from more than 20 US areas. Germline values: CDR1 MDHEN, CDR2 SYDVKM. The CDR3 length is 15 residues. V was clipped by 3 bases and J by 8 bases; unmatched bases: 9. Study processing details: Amplification of reference gene primers was used by the study to estimate nucleated cell counts. Libraries were prepared by immunoSEQ multiplex PCR; TCRdb keeps only in-frame clonotypes and omits some of them. V and J calls and clone size are those listed in that table; D and trimming were worked out from the DNA. The sample consists of about 250,000 clones, roughly 80% of them appearing once.

This TCR came from a man in his forties who had been exposed to COVID-19. The sample consisted of PBMCs or T cells enriched from blood (not recorded which). This chain joins TRBV28 and TRBJ2-1, with TRBD2 matching over 8 bases. The CDR3 coding sequence is TGTGCCAGCAGTTTTTATGAGCGGGGGTCTGATGAGCAGTTCTTC. It yields the protein CASSFYERGSDEQFF.